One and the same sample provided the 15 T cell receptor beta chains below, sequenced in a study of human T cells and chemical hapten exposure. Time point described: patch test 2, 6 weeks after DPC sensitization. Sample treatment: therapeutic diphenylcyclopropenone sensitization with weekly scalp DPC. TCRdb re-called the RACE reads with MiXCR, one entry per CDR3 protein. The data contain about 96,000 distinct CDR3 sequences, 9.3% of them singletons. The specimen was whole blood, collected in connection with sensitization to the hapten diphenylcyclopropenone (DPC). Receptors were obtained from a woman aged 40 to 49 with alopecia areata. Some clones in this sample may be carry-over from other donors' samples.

The CDR3 is CASSTQGAAGYTF. The CDR3 bases are TGTGCCAGCAGTACACAGGGGGCGGCAGGCTACACCTTC. The rearrangement uses TRBV2 and TRBJ1-2; 9 bases line up with TRBD1. This CDR3 is 13 amino acids long. Germline CDR1 is SNHLY and CDR2 is FYNNEI. V shed 5 bases, J shed 8 bases, and the junction held 6 bases outside the gene matches.

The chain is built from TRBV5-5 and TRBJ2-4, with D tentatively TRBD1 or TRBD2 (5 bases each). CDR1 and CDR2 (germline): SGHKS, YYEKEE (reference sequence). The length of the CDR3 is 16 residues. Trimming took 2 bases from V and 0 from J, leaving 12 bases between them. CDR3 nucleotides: TGTGCCAGCAGCTTTCTGTCGGGGCTAGCCAAAAACATTCAGTACTTC. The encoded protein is CASSFLSGLAKNIQYF.

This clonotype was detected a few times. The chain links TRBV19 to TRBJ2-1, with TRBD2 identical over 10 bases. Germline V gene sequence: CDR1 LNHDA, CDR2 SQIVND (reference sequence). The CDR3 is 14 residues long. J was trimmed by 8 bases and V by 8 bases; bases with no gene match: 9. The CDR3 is CASARSSGSDEQFF. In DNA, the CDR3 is TGTGCCAGTGCGAGATCTAGCGGGAGCGATGAGCAGTTCTTC.

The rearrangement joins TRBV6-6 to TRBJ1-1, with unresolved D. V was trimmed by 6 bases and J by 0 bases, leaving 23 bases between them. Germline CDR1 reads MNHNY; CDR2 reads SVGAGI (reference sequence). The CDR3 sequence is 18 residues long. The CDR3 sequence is CASSLPHWGGGMNTEAFF. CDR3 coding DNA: TGTGCCAGCAGCCTACCCCATTGGGGAGGAGGAATGAACACTGAAGCTTTCTTT.

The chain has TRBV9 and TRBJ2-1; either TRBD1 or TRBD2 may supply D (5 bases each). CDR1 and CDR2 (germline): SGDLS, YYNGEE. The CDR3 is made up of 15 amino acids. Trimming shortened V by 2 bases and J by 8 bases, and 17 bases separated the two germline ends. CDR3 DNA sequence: TGTGCCAGCAGCGTTACGGGGCATTCTATCTATGAGCAGTTCTTC. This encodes CASSVTGHSIYEQFF.

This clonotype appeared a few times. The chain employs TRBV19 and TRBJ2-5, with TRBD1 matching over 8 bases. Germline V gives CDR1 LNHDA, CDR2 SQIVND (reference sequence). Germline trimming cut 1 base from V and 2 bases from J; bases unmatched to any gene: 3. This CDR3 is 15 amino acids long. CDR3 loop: CASSIGRGPQETQYF. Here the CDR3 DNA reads TGTGCCAGTAGTATAGGCAGGGGGCCTCAAGAGACCCAGTACTTC.

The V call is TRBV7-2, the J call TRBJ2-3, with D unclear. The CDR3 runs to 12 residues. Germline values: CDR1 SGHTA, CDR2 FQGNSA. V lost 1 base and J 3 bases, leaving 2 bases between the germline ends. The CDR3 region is CASSLETDTQYF. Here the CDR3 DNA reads TGTGCCAGCAGCTTAGAGACAGATACGCAGTATTTT.

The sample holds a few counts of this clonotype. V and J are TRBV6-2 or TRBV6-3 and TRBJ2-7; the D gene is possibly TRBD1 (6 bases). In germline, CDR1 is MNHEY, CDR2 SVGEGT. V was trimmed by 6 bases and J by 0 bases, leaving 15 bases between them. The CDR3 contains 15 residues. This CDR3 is CASSPDSESSYEQYF. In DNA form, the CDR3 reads TGTGCCAGCAGCCCGGACAGCGAGAGCTCCTACGAGCAGTACTTC.

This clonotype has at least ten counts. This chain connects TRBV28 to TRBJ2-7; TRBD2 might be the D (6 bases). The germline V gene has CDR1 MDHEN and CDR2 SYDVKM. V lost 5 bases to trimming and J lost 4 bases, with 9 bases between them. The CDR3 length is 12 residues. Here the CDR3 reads CASSGGGYEQYF. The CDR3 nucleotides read TGTGCCAGCAGTGGTGGGGGGTACGAGCAGTACTTC.

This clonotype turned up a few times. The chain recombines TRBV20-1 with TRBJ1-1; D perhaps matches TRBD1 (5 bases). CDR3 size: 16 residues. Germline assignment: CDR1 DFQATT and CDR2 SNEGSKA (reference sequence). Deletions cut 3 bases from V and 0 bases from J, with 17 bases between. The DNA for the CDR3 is TGCAGTGCTAGTCTCCCGGGACGAAACATGAACACTGAAGCTTTCTTT. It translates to CSASLPGRNMNTEAFF.

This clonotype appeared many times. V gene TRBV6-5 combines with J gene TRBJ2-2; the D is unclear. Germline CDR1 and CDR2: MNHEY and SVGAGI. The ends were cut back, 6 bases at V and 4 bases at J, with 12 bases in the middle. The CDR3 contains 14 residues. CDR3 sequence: CASRRLHGTGELFF. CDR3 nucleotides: TGTGCCAGCAGACGTCTACATGGCACCGGGGAGCTGTTTTTT.

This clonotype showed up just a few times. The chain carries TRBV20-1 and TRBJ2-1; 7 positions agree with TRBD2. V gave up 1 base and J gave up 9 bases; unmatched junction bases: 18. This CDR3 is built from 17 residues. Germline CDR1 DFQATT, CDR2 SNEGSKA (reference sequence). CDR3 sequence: CSARARLSSGTFREQFF. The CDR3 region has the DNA TGCAGTGCTAGAGCACGACTCTCGAGCGGGACCTTTCGTGAGCAGTTCTTC.

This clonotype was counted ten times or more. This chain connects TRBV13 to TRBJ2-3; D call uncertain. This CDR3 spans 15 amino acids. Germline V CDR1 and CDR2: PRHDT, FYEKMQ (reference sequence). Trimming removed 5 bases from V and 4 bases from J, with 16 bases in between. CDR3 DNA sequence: TGTGCCAGCAGCGTGCCGGAGCGACCTGCAGATACGCAGTATTTT. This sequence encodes CASSVPERPADTQYF.

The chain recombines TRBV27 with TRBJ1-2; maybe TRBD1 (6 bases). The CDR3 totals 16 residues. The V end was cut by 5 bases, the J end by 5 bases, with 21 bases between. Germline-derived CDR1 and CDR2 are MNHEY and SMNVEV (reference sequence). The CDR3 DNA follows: TGTGCCAGCAGTCCCGGAATGGGGGCACATGGGTATGGCTACACCTTC. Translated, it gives CASSPGMGAHGYGYTF.

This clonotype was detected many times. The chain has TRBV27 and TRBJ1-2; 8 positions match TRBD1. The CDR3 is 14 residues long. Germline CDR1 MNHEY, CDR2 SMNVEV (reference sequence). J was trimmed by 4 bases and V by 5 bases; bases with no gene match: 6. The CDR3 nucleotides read TGTGCCAGCAGTGACAGGGGACCCATCTATGGCTACACCTTC. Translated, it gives CASSDRGPIYGYTF.